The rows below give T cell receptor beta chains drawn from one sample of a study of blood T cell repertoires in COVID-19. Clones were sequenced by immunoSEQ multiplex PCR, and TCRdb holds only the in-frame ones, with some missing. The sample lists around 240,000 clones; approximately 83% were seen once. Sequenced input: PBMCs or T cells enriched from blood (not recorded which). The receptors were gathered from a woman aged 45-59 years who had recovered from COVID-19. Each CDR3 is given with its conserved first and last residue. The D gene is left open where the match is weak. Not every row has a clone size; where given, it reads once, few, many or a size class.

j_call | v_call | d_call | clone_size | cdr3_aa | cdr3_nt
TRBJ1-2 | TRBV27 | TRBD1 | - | CASSSYGTGVLGGYTF | TGTGCCAGCAGTTCTTACGGGACAGGGGTCTTAGGTGGCTACACCTTC
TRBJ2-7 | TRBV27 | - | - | CASSLSELAGAYEQYF | TGTGCCAGCAGTTTAAGTGAGCTCGCAGGGGCGTACGAGCAGTACTTC
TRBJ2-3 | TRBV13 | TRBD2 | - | CASSLSGGSTDTQYF | TGTGCCAGCAGCTTAAGCGGGGGGTCCACAGATACGCAGTATTTT
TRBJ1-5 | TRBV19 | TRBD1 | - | CASSGTVNQPQHF | TGTGCCAGTTCTGGGACAGTGAATCAGCCCCAGCATTTT
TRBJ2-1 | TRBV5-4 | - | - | CASSLDLLSEQFF | TGTGCCAGCAGCTTGGATCTTCTGAGTGAGCAGTTCTTC
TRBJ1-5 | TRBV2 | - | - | CASSEGGLGQPQHF | TGTGCCAGCAGTGAGGGAGGGCTTGGACAGCCCCAGCATTTT
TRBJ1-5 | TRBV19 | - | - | CASSIENRVAYQPQHF | TGTGCCAGTAGTATAGAGAACAGGGTCGCTTATCAGCCCCAGCATTTT
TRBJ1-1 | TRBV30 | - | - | CAWRTKILNTEAFF | TGTGCCTGGAGAACTAAGATCCTGAACACTGAAGCTTTCTTT
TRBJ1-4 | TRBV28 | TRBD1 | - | CASSGQTTNEKLFF | TGTGCCAGCTCGGGACAGACAACTAATGAAAAACTGTTTTTT
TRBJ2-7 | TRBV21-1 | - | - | CASSKLYDGEVYEQYF | TGTGCCAGCAGCAAGTTATACGATGGGGAGGTGTACGAGCAGTACTTC
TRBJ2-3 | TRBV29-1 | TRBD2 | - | CSALSGGTSPADTQYF | TGCAGCGCCCTCAGCGGGGGGACTAGCCCCGCAGATACGCAGTATTTT
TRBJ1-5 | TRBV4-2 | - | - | CASSQDLSSKQPQHF | TGTGCCAGCAGCCAAGATCTATCTTCTAAGCAGCCCCAGCATTTT
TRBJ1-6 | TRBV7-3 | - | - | CASSSLGPRGISPLHF | TGTGCCAGCAGCTCGCTCGGCCCCCGGGGAATTTCACCCCTCCACTTT
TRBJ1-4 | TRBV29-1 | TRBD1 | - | CSVEGDRVSNEKLFF | TGCAGCGTTGAAGGGGACAGGGTATCTAATGAAAAACTGTTTTTT
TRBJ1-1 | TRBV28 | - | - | CATGRNTEAFF | TGTGCCACCGGGAGAAACACTGAAGCTTTCTTT
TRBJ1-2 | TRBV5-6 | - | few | CASTWGLGIYGYTF | TGTGCCAGCACCTGGGGGCTGGGGATCTATGGCTACACCTTC
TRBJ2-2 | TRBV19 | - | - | CASKGRGPANTGELFF | TGTGCTAGTAAGGGGCGGGGACCTGCGAACACCGGGGAGCTGTTTTTT
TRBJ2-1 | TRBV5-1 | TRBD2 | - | CASSTGTSGYNEQFF | TGCGCCAGCAGCACCGGGACTAGCGGATACAATGAGCAGTTCTTC
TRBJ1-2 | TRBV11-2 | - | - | CASSPTLRGAEGYTF | TGTGCCAGCAGCCCTACACTCAGGGGAGCGGAGGGCTACACCTTC
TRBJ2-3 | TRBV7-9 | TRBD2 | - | CASTPRGDWDTQYF | TGTGCCAGCACCCCCCGGGGGGATTGGGATACGCAGTATTTT
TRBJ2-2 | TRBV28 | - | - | CASSFGQMNTGELFF | TGTGCCAGCAGTTTTGGGCAGATGAACACCGGGGAGCTGTTTTTT
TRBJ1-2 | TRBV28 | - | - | CASARGLTSYGYTF | TGTGCCTCAGCACGGGGGTTGACTAGTTATGGCTACACCTTC
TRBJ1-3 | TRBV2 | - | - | CASNPTGTLNTIYF | TGTGCCAGCAATCCCACAGGGACCTTAAACACCATATATTTT
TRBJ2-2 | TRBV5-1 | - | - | CASSSGGTNTGELFF | TGCGCCAGCAGCTCGGGGGGCACGAACACCGGGGAGCTGTTTTTT
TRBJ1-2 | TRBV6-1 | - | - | CASSEATAIRGYTF | TGTGCCAGCAGTGAAGCGACAGCAATCAGGGGCTACACTTTC
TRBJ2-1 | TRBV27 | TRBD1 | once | CASSLRAPSGTGIRNEQFF | TGTGCCAGCAGTTTAAGAGCCCCCTCCGGGACAGGGATTAGAAATGAGCAGTTCTTC
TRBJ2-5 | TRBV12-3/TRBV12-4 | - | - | CASSLRGSETQYF | TGTGCCAGCAGTCTCAGGGGTTCGGAGACCCAGTACTTC
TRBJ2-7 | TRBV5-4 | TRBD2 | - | CASSLVGGSSYEQYF | TGTGCCAGCAGCTTGGTGGGAGGGAGCTCGTACGAGCAGTACTTC
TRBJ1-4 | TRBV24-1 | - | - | CATSEQGLVAGPRGSNEKLFF | TGTGCCACCAGTGAACAGGGATTGGTGGCTGGACCGCGGGGGAGTAATGAAAAACTGTTTTTT
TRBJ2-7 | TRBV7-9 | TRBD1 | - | CASSGDRENEQYF | TGTGCCAGCAGCGGGGACAGGGAAAACGAGCAGTACTTC
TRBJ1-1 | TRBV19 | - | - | CASSPHGGSGAFF | TGTGCCAGTAGCCCCCACGGGGGATCCGGAGCTTTCTTT
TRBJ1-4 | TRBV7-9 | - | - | CASRGELNEKLFF | TGTGCCAGCAGAGGGGAACTTAATGAAAAACTGTTTTTT